What follows are 2 T cell receptor beta chains derived from one specimen sequenced in a study of T cells in Graves' hyperthyroidism and ophthalmopathy. RNA transcripts served as the template for amplifying TCR beta CDR3 regions. The primer set for the first-round RT-PCR of the TCR CDR3 was HTBI. TCRdb reprocessed the multiplex PCR reads with MiXCR, giving one entry per CDR3 protein. The table has 300,000 to 450,000 distinct CDR3 sequences, 14% to 15% seen once. Source material: blood. The receptors were gathered from a woman in her 30s with Graves' hyperthyroidism.

This clonotype was observed at least ten times. The V gene is TRBV28, the J gene TRBJ2-6; tentatively, D is TRBD2 (5 bases). Germline-derived CDR1 and CDR2 are MDHEN and SYDVKM. The CDR3 covers 15 residues. Trimming cost V 7 bases and J 4 bases, with 14 bases left between them. The CDR3 region has the DNA TGTGCCAGCAACCGGCGGGTCCTCGGGGCCAACGTCCTGACTTTC. This sequence encodes CASNRRVLGANVLTF.

This clonotype was counted ten times or more. The genes are TRBV28 and TRBJ2-3; no definite D call. Trimming pared 6 bases from V and 7 bases from J, leaving 11 bases between. Germline assignment: CDR1 MDHEN and CDR2 SYDVKM. This CDR3 region has 12 residues. The CDR3 loop reads CASSRLANTQYF. CDR3 coding DNA: TGTGCCAGCAGCCGCCTTGCTAATACGCAGTATTTT.